The present entry profiles one T cell receptor beta chain with its context. This record comes from a study of blood T cell repertoires in COVID-19. The overall study: COVID-19 samples from acute and convalescent phases originated in the United States, Italy and Spain. PBMCs, B-cell-depleted T cells, or T cells provided the cDNA or gDNA that made up the material.

Original data processing: Amplification of reference gene primers provided the estimated nucleated cell counts. Assay: immunoSEQ multiplex PCR; the TCRdb copy retains only in-frame clones and omits some. The D gene and trimming were derived from the DNA, and the V and J assignments and clone size from that table. The data contain 120,000 or so clones, roughly 88% of them singletons. This CDR3 spans 13 amino acids. V dropped 3 bases and J dropped 2 bases, with 10 bases sitting between them. Germline CDR1 SQVTM, CDR2 ANQGSEA. V and J are TRBV29-1 and TRBJ1-1, with unresolved D. The sequence was obtained from a man aged 45 to 65 with acute or convalescent COVID-19. Sequenced sample: peripheral blood. DNA for the CDR3: TGCAGCGTTGAGCGAGGTAGAAACACTGAAGCTTTCTTT. Translation gives CSVERGRNTEAFF.